This T cell receptor beta chain was recorded in a study of regulatory and conventional T cells in RAG deficiency. Study-wide points: Omenn syndrome and CID/AS patients had around 100-fold fewer unique Treg TCR beta sequences, versus roughly 10-fold elsewhere.

This clone has a single count. Its matching antigen is unknown. Blood CD4+ CD25-high CD127-low regulatory T cells supplied the genomic DNA template. The CDR3 loop spans 14 amino acids. Germline V gene lookup returns CDR1 MNHNS and CDR2 SASEGT. V dropped 6 bases and J dropped 5; count of bases not matched to a gene: 7. Assay: immunoSEQ multiplex PCR; the TCRdb copy retains only in-frame clones and omits some. The sample shows 7,000 to 8,500 clones, around nine tenths of them seen only once. The same data also contributed to another study, on regulatory T cells. That publication notes: Primers: 52 TRBV forward and 13 TRBJ reverse. Skewed V and J usage and few unique V-J pairs marked patient repertoires, most in Tregs.

The sample was CD127- CD25+ CD4+ Tregs sorted from blood. The receptor was isolated from a human donor in good health. This chain joins TRBV6-1 and TRBJ1-2, with TRBD1 identical over 9 bases. CDR3: CASRDDRGRYGYTF. CDR3 nucleotide sequence: TGTGCCAGCAGGGACGACAGGGGGAGGTATGGCTACACCTTC.